These 16 T cell receptor beta chains originate from one sample sequenced in a study of blood T cell repertoires in COVID-19. Method: immunoSEQ multiplex PCR; TCRdb's copy keeps in-frame clones and lacks some. The table shows hundreds of thousands of clones, with roughly 90% occurring only once. The material sequenced was peripheral blood. These receptors were taken from a woman aged 25-40 years with COVID-19, enrolled during active disease.

Details on this clone: Different DNA sequences within this sample yield the same CDR3. The chain links TRBV18 to TRBJ1-2; 7 nucleotides line up with TRBD1. The CDR3 is 14 residues long. V dropped 2 bases and J dropped 4; count of bases not matched to a gene: 4. Germline V gives CDR1 KGHSH, CDR2 LQKENI. Here the CDR3 reads CASSPGQDFYGYTF. The CDR3 nucleotides are TGTGCCAGCTCACCAGGACAGGATTTCTATGGCTACACCTTC.

This chain connects TRBV5-3 to TRBJ1-4; D gene unclear. TRBV5-3 counts as an open reading frame of uncertain function. This CDR3 contains 13 residues. Between the trimmed V and J ends, which lost 0 bases and 11 bases, there was a span of 11 bases. The CDR3 reads CARSLGGFWKLFF. The CDR3 DNA reads TGTGCCAGAAGCTTGGGCGGCTTTTGGAAACTGTTTTTT.

About this clone: Other DNA sequences in this sample translate to the same CDR3. The rearrangement joins TRBV5-1 to TRBJ1-3; 7 nucleotides line up with TRBD1. V lost 4 bases, J lost 4 bases, and 5 bases stayed unmatched. The CDR3 sequence is 14 residues long. Germline values: CDR1 SGHRS, CDR2 YFSETQ. In DNA, the CDR3 is TGCGCCAGCAGCCCACAGGGGTCCGGAAACACCATATATTTT. Protein sequence: CASSPQGSGNTIYF.

As regards this clone: This same CDR3 is encoded by further DNA sequences in the sample. J is TRBJ1-2 and V is TRBV19; unclear D gene. This CDR3 comprises 14 residues. CDR1 is LNHDA, CDR2 SQIVND, per germline (reference sequence). Trimming shortened V by 8 bases and J by 2 bases, and 15 bases separated the two germline ends. The CDR3 sequence is CASGSQEANYGYTF. In DNA, the CDR3 is TGTGCCAGTGGCTCCCAAGAGGCGAACTATGGCTACACCTTC. Looking up the rest from reference TRBV19 and TRBJ1-2 gives the full variable domain: DGGITQSPKYLFRKEGQNVTLSCEQNLNHDAMYWYRQDPGQGLRLIYYSQIVNDFQKGDIAEGYSVSREKKESFPLTVTSAQKNPTAFYLCASGSQEANYGYTFGSGTRLTVV.

The chain has TRBV6-2 or TRBV6-3 and TRBJ1-5; weak D call: TRBD1 (5 bases). The V end lost 2 bases, the J end lost 5 bases, and 10 bases lay between the germline ends. CDR3 size: 14 residues. CDR1 is MNHEY, CDR2 SVGEGT, per germline. This CDR3 is CASSYGGGDQPQHF. In DNA, the CDR3 is TGTGCCAGCAGTTACGGGGGAGGAGATCAGCCCCAGCATTTT.

The V and J genes are TRBV18 and TRBJ1-5, with no clear D. The CDR3 spans 13 residues. Looked up from germline, CDR1 is KGHSH and CDR2 is LQKENI. The V gene lost 2 bases and the J gene lost 5 bases, with 7 bases spanning the gap. CDR3 nucleotides: TGTGCCAGCTCACCAGGGCCTGATCAGCCCCAGCATTTT. It yields the protein CASSPGPDQPQHF.

The CDR3, as DNA: TGCAGCGTGATACTCAGGGGACGGAACTATGGCTACACCTTC. It encodes CSVILRGRNYGYTF. This rearrangement joins TRBV29-1 to TRBJ1-2; D may be TRBD1 (6 bases). Germline V CDR1 and CDR2: SQVTM, ANQGSEA. V lost 6 bases and J lost 2, with 16 bases in between. CDR3 length: 14 amino acids.

V and J are TRBV5-1 and TRBJ2-1, with a tentative D call TRBD2 (5 bases). Deletions cut 2 bases from V and 8 bases from J, with 17 bases between. CDR1 is SGHRS, CDR2 YFSETQ, per germline. This CDR3 comprises 15 residues. CDR3 sequence (DNA): TGCGCCAGCAGCTTTGGAGGTTCGCTGGTATATGAGCAGTTCTTC. Its protein is CASSFGGSLVYEQFF.

The chain carries TRBV12-3 or TRBV12-4 and TRBJ1-5, with D hard to call. Trimming left V 8 bases short and J 3 bases short, with 11 bases between. This CDR3 has 13 amino acids. This CDR3 is CASRGPPNQPQHF. CDR3 in DNA: TGTGCCAGCCGCGGGCCTCCCAATCAGCCCCAGCATTTT.

The chain has TRBV6-2 or TRBV6-3 and TRBJ1-1; D is possibly TRBD1 (5 bases). The CDR3 is 14 amino acids. Germline V gene data show CDR1 as MNHEY and CDR2 as SVGEGT. V was clipped by 5 bases and J by 8 bases, with 18 bases between them. This CDR3 is CASSDRQGRWEAFF. DNA of the CDR3: TGTGCCAGCAGTGATCGGCAGGGCAGGTGGGAAGCTTTCTTT.

As concerns this clone: Germline is not matched at one junction end, which may reflect a read error. V and J are TRBV7-9 and TRBJ2-1; 11 bases map to TRBD2. This CDR3 has 17 residues. Germline V gives CDR1 SEHNR, CDR2 FQNEAQ (reference sequence). CDR3 DNA: TGTGCCAGCACCTTAGCCCAACTAGCGGGAGTATCGAATGAGCAGTTCTTC. Residues: CASTLAQLAGVSNEQFF.

This clone was counted many times. This CDR3 reads CASSAPLLAGDAKNIQYF. The DNA for the CDR3 is TGTGCCAGCAGTGCTCCTCTACTAGCCGGGGATGCCAAAAACATTCAGTACTTC. The rearrangement uses TRBV2 and TRBJ2-4; D may be TRBD2 (6 bases). CDR1 SNHLY and CDR2 FYNNEI come from the germline V gene. The CDR3 is 18 amino acids. Between the trimmed V and J ends, which lost 4 bases and 1 base, there was a span of 20 bases.

This chain uses TRBV5-4 with TRBJ2-1; 9 bases fit TRBD2. Germline assignment: CDR1 SGHNT and CDR2 YYREEE (reference sequence). The CDR3 is 16 amino acids. Trimming at V came to 5 bases and at J to 8 bases, leaving 14 bases not matched to a gene. For the CDR3, the DNA is TGTGCCAGCAGAATACTAGCGGGCCCTCTGGGGGATGAGCAGTTCTTC. The encoded protein is CASRILAGPLGDEQFF. The whole variable domain, filled in from reference TRBV5-4 and TRBJ2-1, reads ETGVTQSPTHLIKTRGQQVTLRCSSQSGHNTVSWYQQALGQGPQFIFQYYREEENGRGNFPPRFSGLQFPNYSSELNVNALELDDSALYLCASRILAGPLGDEQFFGPGTRLTVL.

This chain joins TRBV30 and TRBJ2-7; no clear D. Germline CDR1 and CDR2: GTSNPN and SVGIG (reference sequence). This CDR3 is built from 14 residues. Trimming pared 2 bases from V and 2 bases from J, leaving 13 bases between. The CDR3 is CAWSKGGNTYEQYV. In nucleotides, the CDR3 is TGTGCCTGGAGTAAAGGCGGCAACACCTACGAGCAGTACGTC.

This chain connects TRBV4-3 to TRBJ2-1, with 8 bases that match TRBD1. V gave up 10 bases and J gave up 3 bases; unmatched junction bases: 5. Germline V lookup: CDR1 LGHNA, CDR2 YSLEER. The CDR3 loop spans 13 amino acids. The CDR3 spells CATSTGVYNEQFF. The DNA for the CDR3 is TGCGCCACCTCGACAGGGGTCTACAATGAGCAGTTCTTC.

V is TRBV11-2 and J is TRBJ1-1, with TRBD1 matching 9 bases. The germline V gene encodes CDR1 SGHAT and CDR2 FQNNGV. The length of the CDR3 is 14 residues. The junction had 7 bases not matched to a gene; V was cut back by 5 bases and J by 6 bases. The CDR3 sequence: CASSGRDRVSEAFF. In nucleotides, the CDR3 is TGTGCCAGCAGCGGCCGGGACAGGGTCTCTGAAGCTTTCTTT.